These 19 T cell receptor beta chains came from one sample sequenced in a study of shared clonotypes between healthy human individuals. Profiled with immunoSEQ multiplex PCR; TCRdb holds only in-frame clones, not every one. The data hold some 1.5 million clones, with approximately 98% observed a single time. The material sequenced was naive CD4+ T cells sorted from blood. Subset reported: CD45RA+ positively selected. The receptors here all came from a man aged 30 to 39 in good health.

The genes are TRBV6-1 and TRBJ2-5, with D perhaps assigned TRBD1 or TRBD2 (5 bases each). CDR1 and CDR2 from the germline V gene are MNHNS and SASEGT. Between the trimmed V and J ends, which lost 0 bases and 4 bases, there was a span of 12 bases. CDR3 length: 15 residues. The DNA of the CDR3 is TGTGCCAGCAGTGAAGCCGAGGGGATAGGAGAGACCCAGTACTTC. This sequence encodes CASSEAEGIGETQYF.

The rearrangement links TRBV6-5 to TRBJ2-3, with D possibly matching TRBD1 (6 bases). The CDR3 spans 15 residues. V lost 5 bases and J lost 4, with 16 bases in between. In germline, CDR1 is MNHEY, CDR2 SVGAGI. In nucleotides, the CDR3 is TGTGCCAGCAGTGGACCAGGGGCTGGGCCAGATACGCAGTATTTT. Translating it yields CASSGPGAGPDTQYF.

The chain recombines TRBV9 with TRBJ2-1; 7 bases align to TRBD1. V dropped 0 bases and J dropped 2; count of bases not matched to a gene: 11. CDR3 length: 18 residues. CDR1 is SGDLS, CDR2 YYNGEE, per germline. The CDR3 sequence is CASSVARKPGQTYNEQFF. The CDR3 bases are TGTGCCAGCAGCGTAGCTAGGAAACCGGGACAGACCTACAATGAGCAGTTCTTC.

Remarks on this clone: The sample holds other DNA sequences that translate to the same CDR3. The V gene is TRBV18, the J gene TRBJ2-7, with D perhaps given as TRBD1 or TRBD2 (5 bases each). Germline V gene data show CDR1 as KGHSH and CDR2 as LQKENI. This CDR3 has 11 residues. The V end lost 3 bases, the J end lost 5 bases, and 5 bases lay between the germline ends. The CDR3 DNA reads TGTGCCAGCTCACCGGGGGACGAGCAGTACTTC. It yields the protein CASSPGDEQYF.

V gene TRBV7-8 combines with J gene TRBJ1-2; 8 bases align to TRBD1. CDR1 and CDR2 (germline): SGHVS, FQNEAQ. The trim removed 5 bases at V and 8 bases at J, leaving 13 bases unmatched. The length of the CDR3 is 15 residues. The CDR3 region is CASSARQGTKWGYTF. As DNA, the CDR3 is TGTGCCAGCAGCGCGCGACAGGGGACCAAGTGGGGCTACACCTTC.

The CDR3 here is CASSQESGGETQYF. CDR3 DNA sequence: TGCGCCAGCAGCCAAGAATCGGGTGGGGAGACCCAGTACTTC. This chain joins TRBV4-3 and TRBJ2-5; D unclear. The CDR3 has 14 residues. Germline loops: CDR1 LGHNA, CDR2 YSLEER. V was cut by 0 bases and J by 5 bases, with 10 bases left in between.

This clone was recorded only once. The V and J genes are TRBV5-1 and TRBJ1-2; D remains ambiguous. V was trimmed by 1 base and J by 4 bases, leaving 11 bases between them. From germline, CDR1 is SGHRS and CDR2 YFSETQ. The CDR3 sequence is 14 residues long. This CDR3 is CASSLYGTGYGYTF. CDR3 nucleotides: TGCGCCAGCAGCTTGTACGGCACTGGCTATGGCTACACCTTC.

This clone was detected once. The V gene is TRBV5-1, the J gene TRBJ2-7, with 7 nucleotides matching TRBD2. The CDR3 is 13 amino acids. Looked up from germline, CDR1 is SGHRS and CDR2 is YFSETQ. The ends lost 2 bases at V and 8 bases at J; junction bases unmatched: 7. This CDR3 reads CASSLGLGNQQYF. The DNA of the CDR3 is TGCGCCAGCAGCTTAGGACTAGGCAACCAGCAGTACTTC.

The CDR3 bases are TGTGCCAGCAGCCCCCGGGGCCATACGCAGTATTTT. Its translation is CASSPRGHTQYF. This rearrangement joins TRBV27 to TRBJ2-3; either TRBD1 or TRBD2 may fit D (5 bases each). Per germline, CDR1 MNHEY and CDR2 SMNVEV (reference sequence). The CDR3 consists of 12 residues. V shed 6 bases and J shed 7 bases, with 11 bases lying between them.

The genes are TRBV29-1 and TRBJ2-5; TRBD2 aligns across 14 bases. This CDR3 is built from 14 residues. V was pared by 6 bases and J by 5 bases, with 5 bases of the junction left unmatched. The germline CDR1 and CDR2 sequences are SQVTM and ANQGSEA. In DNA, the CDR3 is TGCAGCGTCGGGACTAGCGGGAGTGGGGAGACCCAGTACTTC. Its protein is CSVGTSGSGETQYF.

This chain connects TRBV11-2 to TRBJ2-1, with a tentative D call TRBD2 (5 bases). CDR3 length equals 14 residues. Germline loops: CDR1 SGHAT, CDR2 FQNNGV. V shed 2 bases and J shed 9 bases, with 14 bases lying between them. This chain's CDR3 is CASSLLDSVGEQFF. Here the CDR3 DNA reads TGTGCCAGCAGCTTATTGGACTCGGTTGGTGAGCAGTTCTTC.

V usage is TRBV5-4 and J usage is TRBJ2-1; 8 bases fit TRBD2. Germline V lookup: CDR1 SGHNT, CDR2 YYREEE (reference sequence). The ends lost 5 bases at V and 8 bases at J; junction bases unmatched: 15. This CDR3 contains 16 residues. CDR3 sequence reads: CASRTATAGDFDEQFF. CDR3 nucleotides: TGTGCCAGCAGGACAGCGACAGCGGGAGATTTTGATGAGCAGTTCTTC.

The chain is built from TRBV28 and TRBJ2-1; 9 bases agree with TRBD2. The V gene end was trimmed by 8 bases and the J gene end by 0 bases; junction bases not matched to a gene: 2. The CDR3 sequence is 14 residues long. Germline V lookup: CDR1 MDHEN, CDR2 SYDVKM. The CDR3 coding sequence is TGTGCCAGCGTAGCGGGGGACTCCTACAATGAGCAGTTCTTC. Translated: CASVAGDSYNEQFF.

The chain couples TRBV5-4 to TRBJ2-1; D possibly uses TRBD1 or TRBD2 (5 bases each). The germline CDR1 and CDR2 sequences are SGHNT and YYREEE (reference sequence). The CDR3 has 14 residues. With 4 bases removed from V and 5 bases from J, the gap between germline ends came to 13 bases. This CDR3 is CASSVPGPNNEQFF. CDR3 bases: TGTGCCAGCAGCGTCCCGGGACCGAACAATGAGCAGTTCTTC.

The CDR3 DNA reads TGTGCCAGCAGCACTCGGACTAGCAGCACAGATACGCAGTATTTT. It translates to CASSTRTSSTDTQYF. The chain joins TRBV7-6 to TRBJ2-3; 8 nucleotides match TRBD2. Germline V gene data show CDR1 as SGHVS and CDR2 as FNYEAQ. After removal of 5 bases from V and 0 bases from J, the junction contained 4 bases not matched to a gene. The CDR3 covers 15 residues.

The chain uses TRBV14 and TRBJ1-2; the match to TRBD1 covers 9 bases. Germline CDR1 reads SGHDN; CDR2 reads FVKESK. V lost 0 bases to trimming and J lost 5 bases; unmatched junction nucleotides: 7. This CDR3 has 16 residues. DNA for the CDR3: TGTGCCAGCAGCCAAGATTTTTCGGGGACAGGGTATGGCTACACCTTC. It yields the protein CASSQDFSGTGYGYTF.

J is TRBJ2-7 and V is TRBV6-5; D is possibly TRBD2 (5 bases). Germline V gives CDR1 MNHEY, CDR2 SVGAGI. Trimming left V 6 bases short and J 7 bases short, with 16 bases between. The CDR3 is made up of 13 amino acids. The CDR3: CASSLERVEEQYF. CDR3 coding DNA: TGTGCCAGCAGCCTGGAGAGGGTCGAGGAGCAGTACTTC.

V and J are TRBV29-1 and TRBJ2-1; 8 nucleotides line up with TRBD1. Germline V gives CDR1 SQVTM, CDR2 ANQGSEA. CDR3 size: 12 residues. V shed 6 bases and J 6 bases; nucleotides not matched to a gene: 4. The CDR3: CSVPRGLNEQFF. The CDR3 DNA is TGCAGCGTACCCAGGGGGCTCAATGAGCAGTTCTTC.

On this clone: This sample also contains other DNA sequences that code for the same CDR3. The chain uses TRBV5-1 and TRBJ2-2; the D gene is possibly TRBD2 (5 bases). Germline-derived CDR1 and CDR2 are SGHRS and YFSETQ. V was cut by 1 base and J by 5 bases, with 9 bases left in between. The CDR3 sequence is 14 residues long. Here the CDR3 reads CASSLRPGTGELFF. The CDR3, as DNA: TGCGCCAGCAGCTTGAGGCCGGGGACCGGGGAGCTGTTTTTT.